The present T cell receptor (beta chain) was sequenced within a study of technical replicates of blood from a few donors. V shed 5 bases and J 2 bases; nucleotides not matched to a gene: 5. CDR1 SGHVS and CDR2 FQNEAQ come from the germline V gene. CDR3 length: 16 amino acids. Profiling relied on immunoSEQ multiplex PCR, and the TCRdb table lists in-frame clones only, not all of them. Among approximately 82,000 clones listed, more than 85% were seen once. This rearrangement joins TRBV7-8 to TRBJ2-3, with 12 nucleotides matching TRBD2. The material sequenced was T cells isolated from PBMCs. The sequence derives from a human donor in good health. Some clones in this sample may be carry-over from other donors' samples. CDR3 DNA: TGTGCCAGCAGCCAGGGACTAGCGGGCCTCACAGATACGCAGTATTTT. Amino acid sequence: CASSQGLAGLTDTQYF.